One and the same sample provided the 14 T cell receptor beta chains below, sequenced in a study of blood T cell repertoires in COVID-19. Assay: immunoSEQ multiplex PCR; the TCRdb copy retains only in-frame clones and omits some. The profile shows some 150,000 clones, about 85% of them singletons. Sequenced: peripheral blood. The receptors shown here come from a woman in her seventies with acute or convalescent COVID-19.

V gene TRBV19 combines with J gene TRBJ1-5; D is undetermined. There are 13 residues in the CDR3. V dropped 6 bases and J dropped 0 bases, with 6 bases sitting between them. Germline CDR1 LNHDA, CDR2 SQIVND (reference sequence). CDR3 sequence: CASSLDSNQPQHF. The CDR3 region has the DNA TGTGCCAGTAGCTTAGATAGCAATCAGCCCCAGCATTTT.

This clone has only a few counts. The genes are TRBV21-1 and TRBJ2-1; TRBD2 is the table's D call and was not checked against the DNA. TRBV21-1 counts as a pseudogene. This CDR3 has 16 residues. This chain's CDR3 is CASSNPRAGGRNEQFF. The CDR3, as DNA: TGTGCCAGCAGCAACCCCCGGGCGGGGGGGAGGAATGAGCAGTTCTTC.

The V gene is TRBV3-1 (or the pseudogene TRBV3-2), the J gene TRBJ1-6, with unresolved D. This CDR3 spans 16 amino acids. V was trimmed by 0 bases and J by 5 bases, leaving 11 bases between them. Germline values: CDR1 LGHDT, CDR2 YNNKEL (reference sequence). This CDR3 reads CASSQERGRHNSPLHF. The CDR3, as DNA: TGTGCCAGCAGCCAAGAGAGAGGTAGACATAATTCACCCCTCCACTTT.

The rearrangement uses TRBV11-2 and TRBJ1-4, with D hard to call. CDR1 and CDR2 from the germline V gene are SGHAT and FQNNGV. V lost 4 bases to trimming and J lost 8 bases, with 17 bases between them. CDR3 length equals 15 residues. CDR3 sequence reads: CASSSHRGREEKLFF. Written as DNA, the CDR3 is TGTGCCAGCAGCTCTCACCGAGGGCGGGAAGAAAAACTGTTTTTT.

CDR3 in amino acids: CASSRLAGENTGELFF. The CDR3 nucleotides are TGCGCCAGCAGCCGACTAGCGGGGGAGAACACCGGGGAGCTGTTTTTT. The chain uses TRBV4-3 and TRBJ2-2; 12 bases map to TRBD2. Germline CDR1 LGHNA, CDR2 YSLEER. The trim removed 4 bases at V and 1 base at J, leaving 1 base unmatched. The CDR3 has 16 residues.

The chain couples TRBV2 to TRBJ2-6, with 11 positions matching TRBD1. The V segment lost 8 bases and the J segment 1 base; nucleotides outside the gene matches: 7. Germline V gene lookup returns CDR1 SNHLY and CDR2 FYNNEI. The CDR3 loop spans 17 amino acids. CDR3: CASRWGTGGSGANVLTF. CDR3 nucleotide sequence: TGTGCCAGCCGGTGGGGGACAGGGGGTTCTGGGGCCAACGTCCTGACTTTC.

V is TRBV7-2 and J is TRBJ2-1; TRBD1 aligns across 8 bases. This CDR3 comprises 15 residues. With V trimmed by 2 bases and J by 7 bases, 7 bases remained unmatched. Germline V gene sequence: CDR1 SGHTA, CDR2 FQGNSA. The CDR3 sequence: CASSLIQGAINEQFF. The CDR3 DNA reads as TGTGCCAGCAGCTTAATCCAGGGGGCGATAAATGAGCAGTTCTTC.

The rearrangement links TRBV28 to TRBJ2-7; perhaps TRBD1 as D (6 bases). Trimming stripped 4 bases from V and 2 bases from J, with 15 bases between. Per the germline V gene, CDR1 is MDHEN and CDR2 is SYDVKM. This CDR3 comprises 15 residues. CDR3 bases: TGTGCCAGCAGTTCCGCCGGGACACTTACCTACGAGCAGTACGTC. It specifies CASSSAGTLTYEQYV.

CDR3 coding DNA: TGTGCCAGCATCGGGACCAAAAACATTCAGTACTTC. Protein product: CASIGTKNIQYF. The chain has TRBV2 and TRBJ2-4; D perhaps matches TRBD2 (5 bases). V shed 7 bases and J shed 2 bases, with 6 bases lying between them. The CDR3 loop spans 12 amino acids. Germline V gene sequence: CDR1 SNHLY, CDR2 FYNNEI.

The V and J genes are TRBV27 and TRBJ1-1, with D tentatively TRBD1 (5 bases). The CDR3 length is 18 residues. CDR1 is MNHEY, CDR2 SMNVEV, per germline (reference sequence). The V and J ends lost 4 bases and 0 bases respectively, with 21 bases between them. This chain's CDR3 is CASSSPSRGGFVNTEAFF. The CDR3 coding sequence is TGTGCCAGCAGTTCCCCAAGTCGCGGGGGGTTCGTGAACACTGAAGCTTTCTTT.

The table lists this clone with a few counts. The chain recombines TRBV19 with TRBJ1-3; possible D gene TRBD1, 6 bases. V was shortened by 4 bases and J by 2 bases, with 9 bases between the two germline ends. The CDR3 totals 14 residues. The germline gives CDR1 LNHDA, CDR2 SQIVND (reference sequence). The CDR3 spells CASSTPGAGNTIYF. The DNA of the CDR3 is TGTGCCAGTAGTACCCCAGGGGCTGGAAACACCATATATTTT. The variable domain in full, completed from reference TRBV19 and TRBJ1-3, reads DGGITQSPKYLFRKEGQNVTLSCEQNLNHDAMYWYRQDPGQGLRLIYYSQIVNDFQKGDIAEGYSVSREKKESFPLTVTSAQKNPTAFYLCASSTPGAGNTIYFGEGSWLTVV.

This rearrangement joins TRBV4-1 to TRBJ2-3, with TRBD2 matching over 9 bases. The V and J ends lost 0 bases and 5 bases, in that order; junction bases with no gene match: 12. This CDR3 comprises 18 residues. CDR1 MGHRA and CDR2 YSYEKL come from the germline V gene. The DNA of the CDR3 is TGCGCCAGCAGCCAAGATACGGGGCGGGGGGGCAGGTTAGATACGCAGTATTTT. As protein: CASSQDTGRGGRLDTQYF.

The rearrangement links TRBV12-3 or TRBV12-4 to TRBJ2-2, with D uncertain. The V and J ends lost 5 bases and 3 bases respectively, with 4 bases between them. The CDR3 length is 12 residues. CDR3: CASSLHTGELFF. The CDR3 DNA reads TGTGCCAGCAGTCTACACACCGGGGAGCTGTTTTTT.

This clone has just one count. This chain uses TRBV27 with TRBJ1-2; 8 bases line up with TRBD1. Germline V gene data show CDR1 as MNHEY and CDR2 as SMNVEV (reference sequence). J lost 4 bases, V lost 5 bases, and 6 bases had no gene match. CDR3 size: 14 residues. The CDR3 nucleotides are TGTGCCAGCAGTGGAGGACAGGGAATCTATGGCTACACCTTC. Its protein is CASSGGQGIYGYTF.